A selection of T cell receptor beta chains follows, all from one sample in a study of CD8 T cells in ankylosing spondylitis. MiXCR was run by TCRdb on the 5' RACE reads, yielding one entry per CDR3 protein. The sample lists a few hundred thousand distinct CDR3 sequences, 20% to 25% occurring once. The sequenced sample was blood, either unsorted or a sorted T cell fraction (not recorded which). All receptors derive from a male donor with ankylosing spondylitis. Each CDR3 is given with its conserved first and last residue. D genes are given only for firm matches. Only some rows state a clone size, as once, few, many or a class for expanded clones.

.	TRBV7-9	TRBD1	TRBJ2-5	CASSLAGDRAGETQYF	TGTGCCAGCAGCTTAGCCGGGGACAGGGCGGGAGAGACCCAGTACTTC
.	TRBV28	.	TRBJ1-3	CASSFDSSSGNTIYF	TGTGCCAGCAGTTTCGACAGCTCCTCTGGAAACACCATATATTTT
.	TRBV6-1	.	TRBJ1-4	CASTGQQDEKLFF	TGTGCCAGCACAGGCCAACAGGATGAAAAACTGTTTTTT
few	TRBV28	.	TRBJ2-1	CASLRTGRNEQFF	TGTGCCAGCTTACGGACTGGTAGGAATGAGCAGTTCTTC
.	TRBV6-5	.	TRBJ1-3	CASSWGSSGNTIYF	TGTGCCAGCAGTTGGGGAAGCTCTGGAAACACCATATATTTT
.	TRBV20-1	TRBD1	TRBJ1-6	CSATGQINSPLHF	TGCAGTGCTACGGGACAGATAAATTCACCCCTCCACTTT
many	TRBV12-3/TRBV12-4	.	TRBJ1-2	CASGSQSLGYTF	TGTGCCAGCGGCTCCCAATCGTTGGGCTACACCTTC
few	TRBV3-1	.	TRBJ2-1	CASSQDIGYLRKFF	TGTGCCAGCAGCCAAGATATAGGCTACCTCCGCAAGTTCTTC
.	TRBV12-3/TRBV12-4	TRBD1	TRBJ1-2	CASSRPGGYGYTF	TGTGCCAGCAGCCGCCCAGGGGGCTATGGCTACACCTTC
.	TRBV4-3	.	TRBJ1-1	CASSQDGEAFF	TGCGCCAGCAGCCAAGACGGGGAAGCTTTCTTT
.	TRBV30	.	TRBJ1-2	CAWSVGGRGYTF	TGTGCCTGGAGTGTGGGAGGGCGAGGCTACACCTTC
.	TRBV20-1	.	TRBJ2-1	CSARDPGEYYNEQFF	TGCAGTGCTAGAGATCCGGGAGAGTACTACAATGAGCAGTTCTTC
.	TRBV20-1	TRBD2	TRBJ2-3	CSALSVLAGYTDTQYF	TGCAGTGCTTTAAGTGTGCTAGCGGGATATACAGATACGCAGTATTTT
few	TRBV5-6	.	TRBJ1-1	CASSLEREGYTEAFF	TGTGCCAGCAGCTTGGAAAGGGAAGGGTACACTGAAGCTTTCTTT
.	TRBV2	.	TRBJ1-1	CASTSSLGAGYSEAFF	TGTGCCAGCACCTCCTCCTTAGGGGCAGGGTACTCTGAAGCTTTCTTT
.	TRBV7-3	.	TRBJ2-1	CASSPTGFDEQFF	TGTGCCAGCAGCCCCACAGGGTTCGATGAGCAGTTCTTC
few	TRBV10-3	TRBD1	TRBJ1-5	CAISEDREYQPQHF	TGTGCCATCAGTGAGGACAGGGAGTATCAGCCCCAGCATTTT
.	TRBV12-3/TRBV12-4	.	TRBJ2-3	CASSLSGAPTDTQYF	TGTGCCAGCAGTTTATCTGGGGCCCCCACAGATACGCAGTATTTT
.	TRBV12-3/TRBV12-4	TRBD2	TRBJ2-2	CASSVLAGGGTGELFF	TGTGCCAGCAGTGTACTAGCGGGAGGAGGTACCGGGGAGCTGTTTTTT
.	TRBV4-3	TRBD2	TRBJ2-7	CASSQSWRRNFITSGRPTF	TGCGCCAGCAGCCAATCCTGGCGTCGAAACTTCATTACTAGCGGGAGGCCTACTTTC
.	TRBV12-3/TRBV12-4	TRBD2	TRBJ2-3	CASSYQRGDLDTQYF	TGTGCCAGCAGTTATCAGCGGGGGGACTTGGATACGCAGTATTTT
few	TRBV7-9	.	TRBJ2-5	CASSQPAKETQYF	TGTGCCAGCAGTCAGCCGGCGAAAGAGACCCAGTACTTC
few	TRBV20-1	TRBD2	TRBJ2-7	CSATPLAGVSGQYF	TGCAGTGCGACCCCCCTCGCGGGAGTTTCCGGGCAGTACTTC
few	TRBV20-1	.	TRBJ2-3	CSARDFREHITDTQYF	TGCAGTGCTAGAGACTTCCGGGAGCATATCACAGATACGCAGTATTTT
few	TRBV6-1	TRBD2	TRBJ2-7	CASSRGGGSSYEQYF	TGTGCCAGCAGTCGCGGGGGGGGGAGCTCCTACGAGCAGTACTTC
few	TRBV7-8	TRBD1	TRBJ1-1	CATSLPTGTNTEAFF	TGTGCCACCAGCTTACCGACAGGGACGAACACTGAAGCTTTCTTT
few	TRBV19	.	TRBJ2-3	CASSRRGVGDTQYF	TGTGCCAGTAGCCGCCGCGGGGTGGGAGATACGCAGTATTTT
few	TRBV29-1	.	TRBJ2-2	CSGYRETTGELFF	TGCAGCGGTTACAGGGAAACCACCGGGGAGCTGTTTTTT
.	TRBV4-1	TRBD1	TRBJ2-3	CASSRDRGAEPDTQYF	TGCGCCAGCAGCCGCGACAGGGGGGCGGAACCAGATACGCAGTATTTT
.	TRBV7-2	TRBD2	TRBJ2-1	CASSPLTSGRTYNEQFF	TGTGCCAGCAGCCCGTTGACTAGCGGACGTACCTACAATGAGCAGTTCTTC
.	TRBV7-2	.	TRBJ1-2	CASSFTTQLSNYGYTF	TGTGCCAGCAGCTTTACTACACAGCTTTCTAACTATGGCTACACCTTC
.	TRBV5-1	.	TRBJ2-3	CASTGTGTSTDTQYF	TGCGCCAGCACAGGAACAGGGACGAGCACAGATACGCAGTATTTT
few	TRBV18	TRBD2	TRBJ2-1	CASSETSAVLNEQFF	TGTGCCAGCTCGGAAACTAGCGCTGTGCTTAATGAGCAGTTCTTC
.	TRBV28	.	TRBJ2-7	CASSPPSRREQYF	TGTGCCAGCAGTCCCCCGTCAAGGAGGGAGCAGTACTTC
many	TRBV12-3/TRBV12-4	TRBD2	TRBJ2-7	CAIRTSGSEQYF	TGTGCCATTCGGACTAGCGGGAGCGAGCAGTACTTC
.	TRBV7-2	.	TRBJ1-4	CASSSTPVRWSNEKLFF	TGTGCCAGCAGCTCCACCCCGGTTCGCTGGTCAAATGAAAAACTGTTTTTT
few	TRBV24-1	TRBD2	TRBJ2-3	CATSAPLAGRVNTQYF	TGTGCCACCAGTGCTCCTCTAGCGGGACGCGTAAATACGCAGTATTTT
few	TRBV7-6	.	TRBJ2-2	CASSVQNTGELFF	TGTGCCAGCAGCGTACAGAACACCGGGGAGCTGTTTTTT
.	TRBV7-2	.	TRBJ2-5	CASSLGGDRTETQYF	TGTGCCAGCAGCTTAGGGGGGGATAGGACAGAGACCCAGTACTTC
.	TRBV12-3/TRBV12-4	.	TRBJ1-1	CASSRQAGAVSAEAFF	TGTGCCAGCAGCAGACAGGCAGGGGCCGTCAGCGCTGAAGCTTTCTTT
few	TRBV7-9	TRBD1	TRBJ2-6	CASSFRGQYSGANVLTF	TGTGCCAGCAGCTTTAGGGGACAGTACTCTGGGGCCAACGTCCTGACTTTC
many	TRBV9	.	TRBJ1-2	CASSLLGGTYGYTF	TGTGCCAGCAGCCTTCTTGGGGGGACCTATGGCTACACCTTC
few	TRBV20-1	.	TRBJ1-2	CSAPRVRGVGILYGYTF	TGCAGTGCTCCGCGGGTGCGTGGGGTTGGAATCCTCTATGGCTACACCTTC
.	TRBV28	.	TRBJ1-3	CASSGLAAPVSGNTIYF	TGTGCCAGCAGCGGTTTGGCGGCGCCTGTCTCTGGAAACACCATATATTTT
.	TRBV12-3/TRBV12-4	TRBD2	TRBJ2-1	CASSLSAAGGNEQFF	TGTGCCAGCAGCCTGAGTGCAGCGGGAGGAAATGAGCAGTTCTTC
.	TRBV7-6	.	TRBJ2-1	CASWLGSLEQFF	TGTGCCAGCTGGCTCGGGAGTCTTGAGCAGTTCTTC
.	TRBV20-1	TRBD1	TRBJ1-1	CSARNPDRAETEAFF	TGCAGTGCAAGGAACCCGGACAGGGCTGAGACTGAAGCTTTCTTT
.	TRBV20-1	TRBD1	TRBJ1-5	CSEWTGANQPQHF	TGCAGCGAATGGACAGGGGCCAATCAGCCCCAGCATTTT
.	TRBV11-3	TRBD1	TRBJ2-3	CASSFGTETDTQYF	TGTGCCAGCAGCTTTGGGACAGAGACAGATACGCAGTATTTT
few	TRBV20-1	.	TRBJ2-7	CSARDPTTGSYEQYF	TGCAGTGCTAGAGACCCGACTACGGGATCTTACGAGCAGTACTTC
.	TRBV14	.	TRBJ2-5	CASSQVRVRQYF	TGTGCCAGCAGCCAAGTCCGGGTCAGGCAGTACTTC
.	TRBV10-1	.	TRBJ2-2	CASSREWTGELFF	TGCGCCAGCAGCCGGGAGTGGACCGGGGAGCTGTTTTTT
few	TRBV11-3	.	TRBJ2-2	CASSLGSSTGELFF	TGTGCCAGCAGCTTAGGCAGTTCCACCGGGGAGCTGTTTTTT
.	TRBV4-1	TRBD1	TRBJ1-6	CASSQGQANSPLHF	TGCGCCAGCAGCCAGGGACAGGCGAATTCACCCCTCCACTTT
.	TRBV6-1	TRBD1	TRBJ2-7	CATLDRGGSYEQYF	TGTGCCACCTTGGACAGGGGTGGGTCCTACGAGCAGTACTTC
.	TRBV5-1	.	TRBJ2-2	CASSLSREYTGELFF	TGCGCCAGCAGCTTGAGCAGGGAGTACACCGGGGAGCTGTTTTTT